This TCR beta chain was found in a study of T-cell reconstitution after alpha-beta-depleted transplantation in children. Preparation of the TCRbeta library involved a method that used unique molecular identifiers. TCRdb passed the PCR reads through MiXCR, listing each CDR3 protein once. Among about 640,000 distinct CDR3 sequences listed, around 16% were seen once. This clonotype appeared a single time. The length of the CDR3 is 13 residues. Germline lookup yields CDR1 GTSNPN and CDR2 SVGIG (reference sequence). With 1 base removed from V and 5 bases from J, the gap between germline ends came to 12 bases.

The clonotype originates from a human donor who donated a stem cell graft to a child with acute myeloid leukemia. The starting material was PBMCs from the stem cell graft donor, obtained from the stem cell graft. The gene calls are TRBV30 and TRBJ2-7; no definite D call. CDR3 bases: TGTGCCTGGAGTGGGAACCCGGGCGACGAGCAGTACTTC. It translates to CAWSGNPGDEQYF.